This record covers a single TCR beta chain. Trimming pared 1 base from V and 6 bases from J, leaving 9 bases between. Germline V gives CDR1 SGHDN, CDR2 FVKESK. CDR3 length: 13 residues. Libraries were prepared by immunoSEQ multiplex PCR; TCRdb keeps only in-frame clonotypes and omits some of them. Seen here are hundreds of thousands of clones, more than 75% observed once, and the top ten hold approximately 6%. This entry is derived from a study of blood T cell repertoires in COVID-19. The source material was peripheral blood. This chain links TRBV14 with TRBJ1-2, with D possibly being TRBD1 (6 bases). This clonotype originated in a woman of 80 years or more with COVID-19, enrolled during active disease. CDR3 protein: CASSQGDKHGYTF. CDR3 bases: TGTGCCAGCAGCCAAGGGGACAAGCATGGCTACACCTTC.